This TCR beta chain was captured in a study of glioma-infiltrating T cells. Overall study findings and caveats: CDR3 overlap between tissue and blood was very small. Gliomas, especially low-grade, showed above-expected tissue-blood divergence; non-neoplastic patients showed below.

About this clonotype: Antigen: not known.

With 7 bases removed from V and 5 bases from J, the gap between germline ends came to 11 bases. The length of the CDR3 is 13 residues. The germline V gene has CDR1 SGHTA and CDR2 FQGNSA. TCR alpha and beta CDR3 regions were amplified from RNA using iRepertoire nested multiplex PCR. Input was about 85-400 ng of tissue mRNA or PBMC total RNA. MiXCR, run by TCRdb on the multiplex PCR reads, gives a single entry per CDR3 protein. The profile covers 150,000 or so distinct CDR3 sequences, with roughly two fifths appearing a single time and 20% to 25% taken by the ten largest. Material: glioma tissue, nonneoplastic brain tissue, or PBMCs (not recorded which). The sequence was collected from a human donor with low-grade glioma or glioblastoma, undergoing nonglioma brain surgery, or in good health (not recorded which). This rearrangement joins TRBV7-2 to TRBJ2-2, with D uncertain. CDR3 bases: TGTGCCAGCACCATGGTCGGGACCGGGGAGCTGTTTTTT. Translation: CASTMVGTGELFF.